The TCR beta chain described here comes from a study of blood T cell repertoires in COVID-19 (dated by TCRdb to the early 2020s). Describing the broader study: Samples from collaborators originated in the United States, Italy and Spain and spanned both the acute and convalescent phases of COVID-19. The prospective study material was composed of cDNA or gDNA derived from T cells, B-cell-depleted T cells, or PBMCs. Deeply sampled blood TCRbeta repertoires from subjects exposed to, actively infected with, or recovered from COVID-19 were included in the dataset. The repertoires were released in a freely available public database meant as a resource for research on the immune response to SARS-CoV-2. The samples were drawn from the first 160 participants of the ongoing ImmuneRACE study and from some 1,300 subjects provided by 6 global collaborators. Sample metadata almost always included a de-identified subject ID, COVID-19 status, age in years and sex. Where HLA class I and class II types were available, the types were taken from metadata supplied by the sample provider, not from assay-based typing. The study at large found these results: The amount of clinical and demographic metadata varied by source and participant and was provided uncurated.

The germline V gene gives CDR1 as MDHEN and CDR2 as SYDVKM. V loses 2 bases of germline sequence and J loses 5 bases, and the interval between the two ends is 12 bases. From cysteine to phenylalanine, the CDR3 is 14 amino acids long. Of the read, only the CDR3 DNA is kept; its 42 bases are in frame from base 1. TCRbeta CDR3 regions were amplified from genomic DNA using the immunoSEQ Assay, a bias-controlled multiplex PCR. As for how the authors treated the data: Within the assay, amplification of reference gene primers was used to estimate how many nucleated cells each sample contained. To quantify the absolute abundance of each unique TCRbeta CDR3 rearrangement, sequence reads were collapsed and filtered. Productive Simpson clonality was computed per sample as the square root of Simpson's diversity index over productive rearrangements. Sourced from immuneACCESS, this table was stored by TCRdb with only in-frame sequences that have V and J called. A share of the clones is absent; for the studies checked, an unresolved V gene accounts for under half, and the remainder has no known explanation. The DNA was the basis for D and trimming; V, J and clone size are from that table. The sample data list over 250,000 clones, and approximately 79% of these were observed just once. Clones ranked in the top ten supply around 4.1% of the sample.

Participants in the prospective study were enrolled through a virtual design, were aged about 18 to 100 years, and lived in roughly 26 United States geographic areas. Cohort assignment in the prospective study relied on participant-reported clinical history from a screening survey and a study questionnaire. Each participant in the prospective study had whole blood, serum and a nasopharyngeal or oropharyngeal swab collected by mobile phlebotomists. Additional blood draws and questionnaires over an approximately 2-month period could optionally be provided by prospective study participants. Prospective study blood samples were shipped either frozen or at room temperature before DNA extraction. Of note for this clone: What antigen it recognizes has not been identified. No per-base quality is available; no much larger clone lies one base away.

Sample: PBMCs or T cells enriched from blood (not recorded which). The V and J segments used are TRBV28 and TRBJ1-1; the D gene cannot be named for sure. This TCR derives from a man younger than 40 with acute COVID-19. In nucleotide form, the sequence is TGTGCCAGCAGTTTAACGGCGGGCAGGACTGAAGCTTTCTTT. It encodes CASSLTAGRTEAFF.